This T cell receptor beta chain was documented in a study of blood T cell repertoires in COVID-19. Germline CDR1 is KGHDR and CDR2 is SFDVKD. V gave up 1 base and J gave up 2 bases, with 10 bases separating them. This CDR3 has 16 amino acids. The assay was immunoSEQ multiplex PCR, and TCRdb's table has in-frame clones only and misses some. The sample lists roughly 200,000 clones; 75% to 90% were seen once. The chain uses TRBV24-1 and TRBJ2-2; TRBD1 is a possible D gene (5 bases). Sequencing input: PBMCs or T cells enriched from blood (not recorded which). The origin of this receptor is a woman aged 25 to 45 who had been exposed to COVID-19. The CDR3 sequence: CATSDLQAPNTGELFF. CDR3 sequence (DNA): TGTGCCACCAGTGATTTACAGGCCCCCAACACCGGGGAGCTGTTTTTT.